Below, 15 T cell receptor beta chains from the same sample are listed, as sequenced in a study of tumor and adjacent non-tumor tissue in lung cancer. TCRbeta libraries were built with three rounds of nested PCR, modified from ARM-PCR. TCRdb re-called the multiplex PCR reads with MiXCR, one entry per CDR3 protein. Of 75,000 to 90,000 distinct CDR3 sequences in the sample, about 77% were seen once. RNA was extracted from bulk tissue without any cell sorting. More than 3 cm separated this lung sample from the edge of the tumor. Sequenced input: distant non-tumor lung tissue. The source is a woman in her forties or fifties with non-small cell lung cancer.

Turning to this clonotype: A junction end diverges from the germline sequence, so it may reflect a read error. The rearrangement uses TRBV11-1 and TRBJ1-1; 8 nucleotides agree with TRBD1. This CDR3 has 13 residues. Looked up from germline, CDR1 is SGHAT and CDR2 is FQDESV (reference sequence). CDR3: CASRLQGDTETFF. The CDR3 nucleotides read TGTGCCAGCCGCCTACAGGGGGACACTGAAACTTTCTTT.

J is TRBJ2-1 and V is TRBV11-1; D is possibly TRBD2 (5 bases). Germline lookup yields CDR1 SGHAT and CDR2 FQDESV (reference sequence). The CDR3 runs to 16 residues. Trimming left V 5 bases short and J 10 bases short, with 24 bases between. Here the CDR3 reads CASSPHEARGIGEQFF. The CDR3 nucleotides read TGTGCCAGCAGCCCACACGAGGCTAGAGGGATTGGCGAGCAGTTCTTC. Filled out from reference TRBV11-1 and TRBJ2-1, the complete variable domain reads EAEVAQSPRYKITEKSQAVAFWCDPISGHATLYWYRQILGQGPELLVQFQDESVVDDSQLPKDRFSAERLKGVDSTLKIQPAELGDSAMYLCASSPHEARGIGEQFFGPGTRLTVL.

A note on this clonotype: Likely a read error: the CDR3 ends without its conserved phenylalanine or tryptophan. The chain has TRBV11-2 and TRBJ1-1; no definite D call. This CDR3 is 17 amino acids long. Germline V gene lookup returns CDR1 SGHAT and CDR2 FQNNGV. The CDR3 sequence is CASSLCGPKGMKTEAFL. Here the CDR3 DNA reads TGTGCCAGCAGCTTATGCGGGCCCAAAGGTATGAAGACTGAAGCTTTCCTT.

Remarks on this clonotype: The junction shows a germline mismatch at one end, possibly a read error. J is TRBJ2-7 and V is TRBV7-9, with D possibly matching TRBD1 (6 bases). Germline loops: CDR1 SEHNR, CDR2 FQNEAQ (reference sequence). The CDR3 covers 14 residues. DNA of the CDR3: TGTACCAGCAGCTTAGTTGGGGGCCCCGATGAGCAGTACTTC. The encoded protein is CTSSLVGGPDEQYF.

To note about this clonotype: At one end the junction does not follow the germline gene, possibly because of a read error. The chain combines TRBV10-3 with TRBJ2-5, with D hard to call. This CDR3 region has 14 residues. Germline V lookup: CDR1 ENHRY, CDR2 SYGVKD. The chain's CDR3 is CAIRPEQIQGTQYF. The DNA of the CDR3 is TGTGCCATCAGGCCGGAACAGATCCAAGGGACCCAGTACTTC.

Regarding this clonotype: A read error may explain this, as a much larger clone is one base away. CDR3 nucleotides: TGTGCCACCAGTGATTCGAAGAGCTCCTACAATGAGCAGTTCTTC. Its protein product is CATSDSKSSYNEQFF. The chain combines TRBV24-1 with TRBJ2-1, with no clear D. The CDR3 covers 15 residues. V was cut by 2 bases and J by 0 bases, with 7 bases left in between. CDR1 and CDR2 from the germline V gene are KGHDR and SFDVKD.

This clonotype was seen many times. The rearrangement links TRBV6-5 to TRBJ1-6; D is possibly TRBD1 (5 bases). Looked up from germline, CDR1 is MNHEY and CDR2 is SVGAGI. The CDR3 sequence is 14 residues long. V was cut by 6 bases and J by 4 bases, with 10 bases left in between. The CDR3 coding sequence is TGTGCCAGCAGCTCCGGGACGTATAATTCACCCCTCCACTTT. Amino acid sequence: CASSSGTYNSPLHF.

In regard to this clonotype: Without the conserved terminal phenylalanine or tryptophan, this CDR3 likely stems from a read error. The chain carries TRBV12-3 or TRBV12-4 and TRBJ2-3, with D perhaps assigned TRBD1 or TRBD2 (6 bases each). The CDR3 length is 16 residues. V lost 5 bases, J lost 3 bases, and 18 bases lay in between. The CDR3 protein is CASSPRGRGGTDTQYL. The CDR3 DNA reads TGTGCCAGCAGTCCCAGGGGTCGGGGAGGAACAGATACGCAGTATCTT.

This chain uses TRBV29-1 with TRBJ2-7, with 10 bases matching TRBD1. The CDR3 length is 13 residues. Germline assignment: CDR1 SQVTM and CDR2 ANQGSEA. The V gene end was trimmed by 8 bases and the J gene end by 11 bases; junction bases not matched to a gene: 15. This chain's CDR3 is CSFAAGQGIEKYF. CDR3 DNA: TGCAGCTTTGCGGCGGGACAGGGGATCGAAAAGTACTTC.

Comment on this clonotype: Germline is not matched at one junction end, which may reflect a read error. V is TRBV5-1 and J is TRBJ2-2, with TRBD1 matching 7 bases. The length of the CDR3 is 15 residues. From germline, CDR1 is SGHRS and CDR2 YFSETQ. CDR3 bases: TGCACCAGCATCTTGAGGGGGCGAGTCGTAGGGGAGCTGTTTTTT. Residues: CTSILRGRVVGELFF.

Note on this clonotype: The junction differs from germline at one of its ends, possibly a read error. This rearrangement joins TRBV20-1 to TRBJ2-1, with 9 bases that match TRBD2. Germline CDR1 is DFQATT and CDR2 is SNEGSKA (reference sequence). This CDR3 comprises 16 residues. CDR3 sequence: CSWDGWGLAGGNDQFF. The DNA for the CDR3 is TGCAGCTGGGACGGCTGGGGACTAGCTGGAGGGAATGATCAGTTCTTC.

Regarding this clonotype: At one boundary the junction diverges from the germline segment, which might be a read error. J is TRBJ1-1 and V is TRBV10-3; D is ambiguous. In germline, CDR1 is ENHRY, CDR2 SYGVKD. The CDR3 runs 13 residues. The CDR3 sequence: CAIDEKGGPEAFF. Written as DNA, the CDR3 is TGTGCCATCGATGAGAAGGGTGGCCCTGAAGCTTTCTTC.

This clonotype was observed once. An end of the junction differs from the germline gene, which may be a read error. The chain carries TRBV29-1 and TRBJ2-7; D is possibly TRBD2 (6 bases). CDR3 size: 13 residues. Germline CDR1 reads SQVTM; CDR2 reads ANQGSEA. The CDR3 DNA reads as TGCAGAGGTCTAGCGTCTCGTGGCCACGAACAGTACTTC. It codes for CRGLASRGHEQYF.

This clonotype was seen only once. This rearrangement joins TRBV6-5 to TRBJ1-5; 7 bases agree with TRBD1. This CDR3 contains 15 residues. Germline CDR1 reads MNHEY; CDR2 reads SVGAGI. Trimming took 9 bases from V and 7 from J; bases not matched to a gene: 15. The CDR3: CASNRTGAGGQPQHF. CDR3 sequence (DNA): TGTGCCAGTAACCGTACAGGGGCAGGAGGCCAGCCCCAGCATTTT.

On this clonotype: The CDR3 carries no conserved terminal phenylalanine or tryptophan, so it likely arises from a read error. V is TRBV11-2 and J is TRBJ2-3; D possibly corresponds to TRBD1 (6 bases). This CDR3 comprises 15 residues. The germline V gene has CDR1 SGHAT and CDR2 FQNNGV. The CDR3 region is CTSSFGPPGDHTQYS. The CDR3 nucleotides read TGTACCAGCAGCTTTGGACCCCCAGGGGACCATACGCAGTATTCT.